Listed below are T cell receptor beta chains from one sample, sequenced in a study of blood T cells in healthy people across ages. TCRdb re-called the 5' RACE reads with MiXCR, one entry per CDR3 protein. The sample lists over a million distinct CDR3 sequences, 45% to 70% seen once, with under 8.5% in the top ten. The source material was blood. Every receptor here comes from a man between 18 and 29 years old in good health. Each CDR3 is given with its conserved first and last residue. Each record gives: D gene, clone size, V gene, J gene, CDR3 protein, CDR3 DNA. D genes are given only for firm matches. Rows give clone size only sometimes, using once, few, many, or a class for an expanded clone.

TRBD1	.	TRBV6-5	TRBJ2-7	CASKDGQGTEQYF	TGTGCCAGCAAGGACGGACAGGGGACCGAGCAGTACTTC
.	few	TRBV27	TRBJ2-7	CASSTGTERSYEQYF	TGTGCCAGCAGCACCGGGACGGAACGATCCTACGAGCAGTACTTC
.	.	TRBV15	TRBJ1-2	CATSRDSQGPGGYTF	TGTGCCACCAGCAGAGATTCCCAGGGGCCCGGTGGCTACACCTTC
TRBD1	.	TRBV12-3/TRBV12-4	TRBJ2-1	CASTAGQGQDNEQFF	TGTGCCAGCACCGCGGGACAGGGGCAGGACAATGAGCAGTTCTTC
.	.	TRBV10-2	TRBJ2-1	CASSDGAEQFF	TGCGCCAGCAGTGACGGCGCTGAGCAGTTCTTC
.	.	TRBV4-2	TRBJ2-7	CASSPSGQGKYEQYF	TGTGCCAGCAGCCCCTCAGGGCAGGGAAAATACGAGCAGTACTTC
.	.	TRBV5-1	TRBJ2-5	CAKGGYERYF	TGCGCCAAAGGGGGGTACGAGCGGTACTTC
TRBD1	.	TRBV9	TRBJ1-1	CASSARTGEAMNTEAFF	TGTGCCAGCAGCGCAAGGACAGGGGAGGCCATGAACACTGAAGCTTTCTTT
TRBD2	.	TRBV11-2	TRBJ2-7	CASSGIGRGGGYEQYF	TGTGCCAGCAGCGGCATAGGCAGGGGCGGGGGGTACGAGCAGTACTTC
.	.	TRBV27	TRBJ2-3	CASRNRGKAPPGWTDTQYF	TGTGCCAGCAGAAACCGGGGGAAGGCACCGCCGGGTTGGACAGATACGCAGTATTTT
TRBD1	.	TRBV2	TRBJ2-3	CASSNDRGSGTQYF	TGTGCCAGCAGTAACGACAGGGGGTCAGGAACGCAGTATTTT
.	.	TRBV4-3	TRBJ2-2	CASSQDLVPEGRELFF	TGCGCCAGCAGCCAAGATCTCGTTCCGGAGGGAAGGGAGCTGTTTTTT
TRBD2	.	TRBV11-2	TRBJ2-5	CASSPFSGQETQYF	TGTGCCAGCAGCCCCTTTAGCGGGCAAGAGACCCAGTACTTC
TRBD1	.	TRBV27	TRBJ2-1	CASSSGQGQGTQFF	TGTGCCAGCAGCTCGGGACAGGGGCAGGGGACCCAGTTCTTC
.	few	TRBV7-9	TRBJ2-7	CASSPVVGTYEQYF	TGTGCCAGCAGCCCAGTTGTAGGGACCTACGAGCAGTACTTC
.	.	TRBV14	TRBJ2-7	CASSRRDNAYEQYF	TGTGCCAGCAGCCGAAGGGACAACGCCTACGAGCAGTACTTC
TRBD1	.	TRBV4-1	TRBJ2-5	CASTPGDGTGIREQYF	TGCGCCAGCACCCCAGGGGACGGGACAGGGATTAGAGAGCAGTACTTC
.	many	TRBV29-1	TRBJ2-7	CSVELSYEQYF	TGCAGCGTTGAACTTAGCTACGAGCAGTACTTC
.	.	TRBV7-9	TRBJ2-3	CASSSPVEGLGTQYF	TGTGCCAGCAGTTCCCCCGTAGAGGGTTTAGGTACGCAGTATTTT
.	.	TRBV4-1	TRBJ1-6	CASSPAVREPASPLHF	TGCGCCAGCAGCCCAGCTGTTAGGGAGCCTGCCTCACCCCTCCACTTT
.	.	TRBV25-1	TRBJ1-4	CASSDGVRGDEKLFF	TGTGCCAGCAGTGATGGGGTCAGGGGAGATGAAAAACTGTTTTTT
TRBD1	.	TRBV29-1	TRBJ2-1	CSDKQGPSYNEQFF	TGCAGCGACAAACAGGGGCCTTCCTACAATGAGCAGTTCTTC
.	.	TRBV29-1	TRBJ2-6	CSVEDRGDSGANVLTF	TGCAGCGTTGAAGACAGGGGCGACTCTGGGGCCAACGTCCTGACTTTC
.	.	TRBV7-9	TRBJ1-1	CASWGGLNTEAFF	TGTGCCAGCTGGGGGGGCCTGAACACTGAAGCTTTCTTT
.	.	TRBV12-3/TRBV12-4	TRBJ2-7	CASSHTGREGYKQYF	TGTGCCAGCAGTCATACAGGGAGAGAAGGGTACAAGCAGTACTTC
TRBD1	.	TRBV27	TRBJ1-3	CASSAFTGAGNTIYF	TGTGCCAGCAGTGCTTTCACAGGGGCCGGAAACACCATATATTTT
TRBD1	.	TRBV10-3	TRBJ2-7	CASRITNRGSYEQYF	TGTGCCAGCAGGATTACCAACAGGGGGAGCTACGAGCAGTACTTC
TRBD2	.	TRBV4-2	TRBJ2-7	CASSQDGTRDEQYF	TGTGCCAGCAGCCAAGACGGGACTAGGGACGAGCAGTACTTC
TRBD1	.	TRBV28	TRBJ2-5	CASSHFRGLEQETQYF	TGTGCCAGCAGTCATTTCAGGGGGCTAGAACAAGAGACCCAGTACTTC